The rows below give T cell receptor beta chains drawn from one sample of a study of blood T cell repertoires in COVID-19. Method: immunoSEQ multiplex PCR; TCRdb's copy keeps in-frame clones and lacks some. The sample carries roughly 260,000 clones, approximately 90% recorded once. The specimen sequenced was PBMCs or T cells enriched from blood (not recorded which). The receptor set was obtained from a woman aged 25 to 45 with acute COVID-19. Each CDR3 is given with its conserved first and last residue. The D gene is left open where the match is weak. Size tells how often a clone was seen (once, few, many) or the class of an expanded clone, and some rows leave it out.

clone_size | j_call | v_call | d_call | cdr3_aa | cdr3_nt
NA | TRBJ2-1 | TRBV11-2 | NA | CASSRAAAYNNEQFF | TGTGCCAGCAGCCGGGCAGCGGCCTATAACAATGAGCAGTTCTTC
NA | TRBJ2-1 | TRBV18 | TRBD2 | CASSPPGLAGGVKFF | TGTGCCAGCTCACCACCGGGACTAGCGGGGGGGGTGAAGTTCTTC
NA | TRBJ2-5 | TRBV25-1 | NA | CASSTGQETQYF | TGTGCCAGCAGTACAGGGCAAGAGACCCAGTACTTC
NA | TRBJ2-6 | TRBV28 | NA | CASSKQPASGANVLTF | TGTGCCAGCAGTAAACAGCCGGCCTCTGGGGCCAACGTCCTGACTTTC
NA | TRBJ2-7 | TRBV29-1 | TRBD1 | CSVVGTGNYEQYF | TGCAGCGTTGTGGGGACAGGGAACTACGAGCAGTACTTC
NA | TRBJ2-1 | TRBV5-1 | TRBD1 | CASSKPGQGATDEQFF | TGCGCCAGCAGCAAACCGGGACAGGGGGCGACTGATGAGCAGTTCTTC
NA | TRBJ2-7 | TRBV5-1 | NA | CASSQQSYYEQYF | TGCGCCAGCAGCCAACAGTCATACTACGAGCAGTACTTC
once | TRBJ1-3 | TRBV15 | NA | CATSRGTTGAGNTIYF | TGTGCCACCAGCAGAGGAACCACGGGGGCTGGAAACACCATATATTTT
NA | TRBJ2-7 | TRBV7-2 | TRBD2 | CASSGRGGGSYEQYF | TGTGCCAGCAGCGGACGCGGCGGGGGCTCCTACGAGCAGTACTTC
NA | TRBJ1-1 | TRBV28 | NA | CASTLWNRGRGNTEAFF | TGTGCCAGCACCTTATGGAATCGGGGGAGGGGGAACACTGAAGCTTTCTTT
NA | TRBJ2-3 | TRBV4-3 | TRBD2 | CASRSTSGSTDTQYF | TGCGCCAGCAGGTCTACTAGCGGGAGCACAGATACGCAGTATTTT
NA | TRBJ2-1 | TRBV7-8 | NA | CASSLFTSENNEQFF | TGTGCCAGCAGCTTATTTACCAGCGAGAACAATGAGCAGTTCTTC
NA | TRBJ2-1 | TRBV28 | TRBD2 | CASSPPQLAGPYNEQFF | TGTGCCAGCAGTCCTCCCCAACTAGCGGGACCTTACAATGAGCAGTTCTTC
NA | TRBJ2-1 | TRBV19 | TRBD2 | CASSMVLAGGVYEQFF | TGTGCCAGTAGTATGGTGCTAGCGGGAGGTGTGTATGAGCAGTTCTTC
NA | TRBJ1-5 | TRBV30 | NA | CAWSREGNQPQHF | TGTGCCTGGAGCAGGGAAGGCAATCAGCCCCAGCATTTT
few | TRBJ1-4 | TRBV2 | NA | CASSEFGGSNEKLFF | TGTGCCAGCAGTGAATTTGGAGGGAGTAATGAAAAACTGTTTTTT
NA | TRBJ2-3 | TRBV6-2/TRBV6-3 | NA | CASSYRGQSTDTQYF | TGTGCCAGCAGTTACCGCGGGCAGAGCACAGATACGCAGTATTTT
once | TRBJ2-1 | TRBV6-2/TRBV6-3 | TRBD2 | CASSPRMGLAGYNEQFF | TGTGCCAGCAGCCCTAGGATGGGACTAGCTGGCTACAATGAGCAGTTCTTC
NA | TRBJ1-4 | TRBV27 | NA | CASRGFATNEKLFF | TGTGCCAGCAGGGGCTTTGCAACTAATGAAAAACTGTTTTTT
NA | TRBJ2-6 | TRBV25-1 | TRBD1 | CASTTGTGFSGANVLTF | TGTGCCAGCACTACCGGGACAGGCTTCTCTGGGGCCAACGTCCTGACTTTC
NA | TRBJ2-7 | TRBV21-1 | NA | CASSNRTVRRGGGLNSYEQYF | TGTGCCAGCAGCAATCGGACCGTTCGGCGGGGCGGGGGGCTCAACTCCTACGAGCAGTACTTC
NA | TRBJ2-7 | TRBV18 | TRBD2 | CASSRTSGLGAYEQYF | TGTGCCAGCTCACGGACTAGCGGTTTGGGGGCCTACGAGCAGTACTTC
NA | TRBJ2-3 | TRBV27 | TRBD1 | CASSSLGQGTGDTQYF | TGTGCCAGCAGTTCCCTGGGACAGGGGACAGGGGATACGCAGTATTTT
NA | TRBJ1-2 | TRBV2 | NA | CASMGAEADFYGYTF | TGTGCCAGCATGGGGGCCGAAGCAGACTTTTATGGCTACACCTTC
NA | TRBJ2-2 | TRBV15 | NA | CATSRGGYYRAPSNTGELFF | TGTGCCACCAGCAGAGGGGGCTACTACAGGGCGCCCTCGAACACCGGGGAGCTGTTTTTT
NA | TRBJ2-3 | TRBV5-1 | TRBD2 | CASSLVGGRADTQYF | TGCGCCAGCAGCTTGGTCGGCGGGAGGGCAGATACGCAGTATTTT
NA | TRBJ1-4 | TRBV28 | TRBD1 | CASRSGTGGEVYEKLFF | TGTGCCAGCAGATCCGGAACAGGGGGCGAGGTATATGAAAAACTGTTTTTT
NA | TRBJ2-3 | TRBV28 | TRBD2 | CASISGSLPDTQYF | TGTGCCAGCATCAGCGGGAGTCTCCCAGATACGCAGTATTTT
NA | TRBJ1-1 | TRBV28 | TRBD1 | CASSLGTGLTEAFF | TGTGCCAGCAGTTTAGGGACAGGGTTGACTGAAGCTTTCTTT
NA | TRBJ2-7 | TRBV19 | NA | CASSISARGLSYEQYF | TGTGCCAGTAGTATAAGTGCCAGGGGCCTCTCCTACGAGCAGTACTTC
NA | TRBJ2-7 | TRBV30 | TRBD1 | CAWQRDRGYEQYF | TGTGCCTGGCAGCGGGACAGGGGCTACGAGCAGTACTTC
NA | TRBJ1-4 | TRBV4-3 | TRBD1 | CASSQGDRGGEKLFF | TGCGCCAGCAGCCAAGGGGACAGGGGAGGCGAAAAACTGTTTTTT
NA | TRBJ1-6 | TRBV2 | NA | CASRGEGMAPLHF | TGTGCCAGCAGGGGTGAGGGTATGGCACCCCTCCACTTT
NA | TRBJ2-3 | TRBV10-3 | NA | CAIRGSTDTQYF | TGTGCCATACGCGGGAGCACAGATACGCAGTATTTT
NA | TRBJ2-7 | TRBV7-9 | NA | CASSSSWSSYEQYF | TGTGCCAGCAGCTCTTCATGGAGCTCCTACGAGCAGTACTTC
NA | TRBJ2-7 | TRBV20-1 | TRBD2 | CSASVLVRAGSSYEQYF | TGCAGTGCTAGTGTGTTGGTGCGAGCGGGGTCCTCCTACGAGCAGTACTTC
once | TRBJ2-7 | TRBV12-3/TRBV12-4 | NA | CASSPQGRNEQYF | TGTGCCAGCAGTCCTCAGGGGCGGAACGAGCAGTACTTC
NA | TRBJ2-2 | TRBV12-2 | NA | CASRRRSATGELFF | TGTGCAAGTCGTCGGCGGAGCGCCACCGGGGAGCTGTTTTTT
NA | TRBJ1-2 | TRBV3-1/TRBV3-2 | NA | CASSQGLYGYTF | TGTGCCAGCAGCCAAGGACTATATGGCTACACCTTC
NA | TRBJ1-1 | TRBV7-9 | TRBD1 | CASSPPGQEPNTEAFF | TGTGCCAGCAGTCCCCCGGGACAGGAGCCGAACACTGAAGCTTTCTTT
NA | TRBJ2-5 | TRBV6-1 | NA | CASSGGGDPGRGARETQYF | TGTGCCAGCAGTGGAGGGGGGGACCCTGGACGGGGCGCCCGGGAGACCCAGTACTTC
NA | TRBJ2-1 | TRBV5-1 | TRBD2 | CASSLFAGGGMGIYNEQFF | TGCGCCAGCAGCTTGTTCGCGGGAGGAGGTATGGGGATTTACAATGAGCAGTTCTTC
NA | TRBJ1-1 | TRBV15 | NA | CATSRALGAEAFF | TGTGCCACCAGCAGAGCCCTAGGTGCAGAAGCTTTCTTT
NA | TRBJ1-6 | TRBV6-1 | NA | CASSDYPREVSVSPLHF | TGTGCCAGCAGTGATTACCCCAGGGAAGTCTCCGTTTCACCCCTCCACTTT
NA | TRBJ2-1 | TRBV19 | TRBD2 | CASSPTSALYNEQFF | TGTGCCAGTAGTCCCACTAGCGCCCTTTACAATGAGCAGTTCTTC
NA | TRBJ2-3 | TRBV28 | NA | CASSLPFSAREKVDTQYF | TGTGCCAGCAGTTTACCTTTTAGCGCCCGGGAGAAGGTAGATACGCAGTATTTT